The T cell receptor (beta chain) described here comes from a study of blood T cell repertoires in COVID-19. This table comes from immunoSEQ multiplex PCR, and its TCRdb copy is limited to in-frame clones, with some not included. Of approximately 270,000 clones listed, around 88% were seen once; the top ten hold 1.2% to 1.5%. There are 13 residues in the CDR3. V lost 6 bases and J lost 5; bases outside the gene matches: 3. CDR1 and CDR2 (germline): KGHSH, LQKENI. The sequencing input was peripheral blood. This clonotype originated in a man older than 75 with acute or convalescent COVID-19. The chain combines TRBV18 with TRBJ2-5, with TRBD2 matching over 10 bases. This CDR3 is CASSQGLAETQYF. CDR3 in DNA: TGTGCCAGCTCGCAGGGACTAGCGGAGACCCAGTACTTC. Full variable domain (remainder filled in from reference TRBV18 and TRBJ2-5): NAGVMQNPRHLVRRRGQEARLRCSPMKGHSHVYWYRQLPEEGLKFMVYLQKENIIDESGMPKERFSAEFPKEGPSILRIQQVVRGDSAAYFCASSQGLAETQYFGPGTRLLVL.